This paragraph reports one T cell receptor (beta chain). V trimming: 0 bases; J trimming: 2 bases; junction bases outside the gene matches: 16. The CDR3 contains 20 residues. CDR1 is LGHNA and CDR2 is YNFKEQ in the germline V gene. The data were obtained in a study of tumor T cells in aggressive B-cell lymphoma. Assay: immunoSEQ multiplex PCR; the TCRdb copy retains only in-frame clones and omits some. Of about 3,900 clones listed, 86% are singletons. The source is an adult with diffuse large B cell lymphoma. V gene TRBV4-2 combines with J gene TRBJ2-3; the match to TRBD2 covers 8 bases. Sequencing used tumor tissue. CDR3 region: CASSQEGDREGDPITDTQYF. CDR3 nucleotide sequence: TGTGCCAGCAGCCAAGAAGGCGATCGGGAGGGCGACCCTATCACAGATACGCAGTATTTT.